The clone carrying this T cell receptor beta chain was observed many times. With 0 bases removed from V and 6 bases from J, the gap between germline ends came to 12 bases. This CDR3 is 14 amino acids long. Germline V gene lookup returns CDR1 MNHEY and CDR2 SVGAGI. These data are taken from a study of regulatory T cells in long-lasting Graves disease. The TCR beta library used iRepertoire HTBI primers with Arm-PCR amplification of CDR3. In TCRdb, the multiplex PCR reads were re-called with MiXCR into one record per CDR3 protein. The repertoire holds a few hundred thousand distinct CDR3 sequences, with 13% to 15% as singletons. Time point meaning: newly diagnosed GD, antithyroid drugs for less than 3 months. RNA isolated from PBMCs was used to make the TCR library. These sequences were also reported in another study, on T cells in Graves' hyperthyroidism and ophthalmopathy.

The J gene is TRBJ2-7, the V gene TRBV6-5; D perhaps matches TRBD1 (5 bases). Sequencing used peripheral blood mononuclear cells (PBMCs), obtained at new diagnosis, from a patient treated with antithyroid drugs. The TCR originated in a woman in her forties or fifties with Graves disease. The chain's CDR3 is CASSYSRVVSEQYF. CDR3 in DNA: TGTGCCAGCAGTTACTCCAGGGTCGTGAGCGAGCAGTACTTC.